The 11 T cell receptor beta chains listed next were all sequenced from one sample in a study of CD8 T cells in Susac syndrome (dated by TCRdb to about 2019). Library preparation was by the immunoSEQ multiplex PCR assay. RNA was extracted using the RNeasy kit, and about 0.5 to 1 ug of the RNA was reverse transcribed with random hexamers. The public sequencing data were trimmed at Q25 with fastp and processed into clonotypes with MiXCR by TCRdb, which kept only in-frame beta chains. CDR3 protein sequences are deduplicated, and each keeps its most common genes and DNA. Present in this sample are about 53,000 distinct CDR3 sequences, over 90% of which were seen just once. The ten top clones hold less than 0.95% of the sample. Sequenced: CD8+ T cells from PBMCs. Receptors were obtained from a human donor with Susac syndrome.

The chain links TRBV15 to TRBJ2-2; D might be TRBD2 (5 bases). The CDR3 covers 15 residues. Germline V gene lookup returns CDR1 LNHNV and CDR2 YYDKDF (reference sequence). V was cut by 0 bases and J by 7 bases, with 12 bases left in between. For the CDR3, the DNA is TGTGCCACCAGCAGAGATCGAGGAGGCAGCGGGGAGCTGTTTTTT. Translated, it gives CATSRDRGGSGELFF.

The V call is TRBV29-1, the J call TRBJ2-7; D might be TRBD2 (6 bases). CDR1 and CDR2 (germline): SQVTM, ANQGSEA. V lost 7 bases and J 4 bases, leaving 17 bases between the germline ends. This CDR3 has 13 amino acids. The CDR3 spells CSARGGFEYEQYF. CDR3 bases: TGCAGCGCTCGTGGGGGGTTCGAGTACGAGCAGTACTTC.

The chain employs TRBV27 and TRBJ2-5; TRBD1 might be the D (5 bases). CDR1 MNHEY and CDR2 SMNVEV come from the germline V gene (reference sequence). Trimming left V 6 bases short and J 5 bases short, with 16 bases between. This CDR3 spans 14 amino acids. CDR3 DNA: TGTGCCAGCAGCCTTCTAGGGGTAGGGGAGACCCAGTACTTC. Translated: CASSLLGVGETQYF.

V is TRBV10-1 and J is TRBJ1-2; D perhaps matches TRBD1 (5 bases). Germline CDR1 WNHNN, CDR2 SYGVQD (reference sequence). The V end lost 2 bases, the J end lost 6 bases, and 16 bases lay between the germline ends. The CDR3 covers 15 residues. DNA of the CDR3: TGCGCCAGCAGTGAGCAACCGGGACCCCACGATGGCTACACCTTC. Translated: CASSEQPGPHDGYTF.

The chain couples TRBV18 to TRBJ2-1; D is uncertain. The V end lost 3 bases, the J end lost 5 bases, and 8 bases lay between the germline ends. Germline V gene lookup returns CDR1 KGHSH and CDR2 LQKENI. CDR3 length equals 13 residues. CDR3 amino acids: CASSPVSNNEQFF. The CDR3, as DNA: TGTGCCAGCTCACCGGTATCCAACAATGAGCAGTTCTTC.

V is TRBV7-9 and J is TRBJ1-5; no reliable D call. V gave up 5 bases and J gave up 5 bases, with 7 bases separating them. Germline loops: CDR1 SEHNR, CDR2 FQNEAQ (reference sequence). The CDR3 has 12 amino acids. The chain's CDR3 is CASSAHDQPQHF. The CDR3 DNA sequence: TGTGCCAGCAGCGCTCACGATCAGCCCCAGCATTTT.

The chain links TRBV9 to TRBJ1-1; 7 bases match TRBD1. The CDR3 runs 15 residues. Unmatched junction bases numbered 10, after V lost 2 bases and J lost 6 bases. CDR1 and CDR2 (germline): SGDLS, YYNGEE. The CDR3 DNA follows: TGTGCCAGCAGCGTTGCCCCGACAGGGAGAGCTGAAGCTTTCTTT. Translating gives CASSVAPTGRAEAFF.

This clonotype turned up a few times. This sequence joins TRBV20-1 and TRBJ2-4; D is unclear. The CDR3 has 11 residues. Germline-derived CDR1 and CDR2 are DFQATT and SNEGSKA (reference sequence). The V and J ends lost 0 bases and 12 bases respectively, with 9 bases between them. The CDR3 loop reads CSARDLTDQYF. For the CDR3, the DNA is TGCAGTGCTAGAGATTTGACCGATCAGTACTTC.

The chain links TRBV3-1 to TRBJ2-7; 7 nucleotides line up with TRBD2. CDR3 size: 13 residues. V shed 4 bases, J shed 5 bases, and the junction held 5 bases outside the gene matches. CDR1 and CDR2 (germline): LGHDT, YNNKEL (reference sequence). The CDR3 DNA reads TGTGCCAGCAGCCGGACTAGTTTCCACGAGCAGTACTTC. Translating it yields CASSRTSFHEQYF.

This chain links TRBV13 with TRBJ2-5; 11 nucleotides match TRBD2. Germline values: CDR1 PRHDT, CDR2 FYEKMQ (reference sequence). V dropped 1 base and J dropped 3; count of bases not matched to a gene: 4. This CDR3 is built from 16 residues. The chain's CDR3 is CASSLDGLAGKETQYF. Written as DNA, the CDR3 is TGTGCCAGCAGCTTAGACGGACTAGCGGGTAAAGAGACCCAGTACTTC.

CDR3 coding DNA: TGTGCCAGTACTCACAGGGGCATGAACTATGGCTACACCTTC. Encoded protein: CASTHRGMNYGYTF. J is TRBJ1-2 and V is TRBV19, with TRBD1 matching over 7 bases. Germline CDR1 reads LNHDA; CDR2 reads SQIVND (reference sequence). Trimming took 7 bases from V and 2 from J; bases not matched to a gene: 7. The CDR3 has 14 amino acids.